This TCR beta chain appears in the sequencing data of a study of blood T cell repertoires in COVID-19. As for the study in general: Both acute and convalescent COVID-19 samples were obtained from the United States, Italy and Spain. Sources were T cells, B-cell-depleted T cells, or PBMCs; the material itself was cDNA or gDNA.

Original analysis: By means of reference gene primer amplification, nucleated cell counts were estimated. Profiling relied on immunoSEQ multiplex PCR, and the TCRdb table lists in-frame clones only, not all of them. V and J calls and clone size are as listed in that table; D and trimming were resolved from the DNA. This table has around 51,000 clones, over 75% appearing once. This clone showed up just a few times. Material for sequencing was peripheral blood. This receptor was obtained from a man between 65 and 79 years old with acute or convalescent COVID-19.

Here the CDR3 DNA reads TGTGCCAGTAGTATCGGCTGGACAGCCCCCCGTAGCAATCAGCCCCAGCATTTT. Its translation: CASSIGWTAPRSNQPQHF. The chain joins TRBV19 to TRBJ1-5; TRBD1 might be the D (6 bases). V shed 3 bases and J shed 0 bases, with 18 bases lying between them. The CDR3 is made up of 18 amino acids. Germline V lookup: CDR1 LNHDA, CDR2 SQIVND (reference sequence).